The 26 T cell receptor beta chains listed next were all sequenced from one sample in a study of cytomegalovirus exposure and HLA in healthy donors. PCR employed 60 Vbeta and 13 Jbeta primers. Sequencing used immunoSEQ multiplex PCR; TCRdb keeps in-frame clones, though not all of them. The sample includes roughly 88,000 clones, less than 70% of them seen just once. Specimen: PBMCs. These TCRs come from a man aged 50-60 years in good health and CMV-seronegative.

The chain recombines TRBV9 with TRBJ2-1; D is possibly TRBD2 (6 bases). CDR1 and CDR2 (germline): SGDLS, YYNGEE. This CDR3 region has 15 residues. Trimming shortened V by 1 base and J by 6 bases, and 14 bases separated the two germline ends. CDR3 bases: TGTGCCAGCAGCGTAAAAGCGGAGGGGATCAATGAGCAGTTCTTC. Protein: CASSVKAEGINEQFF.

The rearrangement joins TRBV15 to TRBJ1-4, with TRBD1 identical over 9 bases. V was pared by 5 bases and J by 8 bases, with 6 bases of the junction left unmatched. There are 14 residues in the CDR3. Looked up from germline, CDR1 is LNHNV and CDR2 is YYDKDF (reference sequence). CDR3: CATSAGQGREKLFF. CDR3 sequence (DNA): TGTGCCACCAGCGCCGGACAGGGGCGCGAAAAACTGTTTTTT.

The chain is built from TRBV5-4 and TRBJ1-1; 8 bases line up with TRBD1. The J segment lost 4 bases and the V segment lost 0 bases, leaving 5 bases of the junction unmatched. This CDR3 region has 15 residues. Germline CDR1 and CDR2: SGHNT and YYREEE (reference sequence). For the CDR3, the DNA is TGTGCCAGCAGCTTGGCCCGAACAGGGGGCACTGAAGCTTTCTTT. Translated: CASSLARTGGTEAFF.

This sequence joins TRBV7-2 and TRBJ2-1; 8 bases match TRBD1. The CDR3 is 15 amino acids. J lost 3 bases, V lost 5 bases, and 6 bases had no gene match. CDR1 SGHTA and CDR2 FQGNSA come from the germline V gene. Here the CDR3 reads CASSAGGTFYNEQFF. As DNA, the CDR3 is TGTGCCAGCAGCGCAGGGGGCACTTTCTACAATGAGCAGTTCTTC.

The chain employs TRBV5-1 and TRBJ1-5; D uncertain. The CDR3 loop spans 14 amino acids. The V and J ends lost 0 bases and 3 bases respectively, with 7 bases between them. From germline, CDR1 is SGHRS and CDR2 YFSETQ. The CDR3 sequence: CASSLGASNQPQHF. The CDR3 DNA follows: TGCGCCAGCAGCTTGGGGGCCTCCAATCAGCCCCAGCATTTT.

This chain links TRBV7-6 with TRBJ2-5; TRBD1 matches at 8 bases. The junction had 4 bases not matched to a gene; V was cut back by 4 bases and J by 3 bases. The length of the CDR3 is 14 residues. CDR1 and CDR2 from the germline V gene are SGHVS and FNYEAQ. DNA of the CDR3: TGTGCCAGCAGCTCGGGGACAGGTGAAGAGACCCAGTACTTC. Protein product: CASSSGTGEETQYF.

This clone has only one observation. The chain joins TRBV5-4 to TRBJ2-7; 9 nucleotides agree with TRBD2. V trimming: 1 base; J trimming: 4 bases; junction bases outside the gene matches: 9. Germline V gene sequence: CDR1 SGHNT, CDR2 YYREEE (reference sequence). The CDR3 is made up of 16 amino acids. The CDR3 nucleotides are TGTGCCAGCAGCTTGCGGCGGGGGGGCCCGGGTTACGAGCAGTACTTC. Its translation: CASSLRRGGPGYEQYF.

This chain links TRBV9 with TRBJ2-7; D may be TRBD2 (6 bases). CDR1 is SGDLS, CDR2 YYNGEE, per germline. This CDR3 contains 15 residues. The V end was cut by 4 bases, the J end by 0 bases, with 14 bases between. CDR3 sequence (DNA): TGTGCCAGCAGCCCATCATTGGGGGGCTCCTACGAGCAGTACTTC. It translates to CASSPSLGGSYEQYF. Supplemented by reference TRBV9 and TRBJ2-7, the full variable domain reads DSGVTQTPKHLITATGQRVTLRCSPRSGDLSVYWYQQSLDQGLQFLIQYYNGEERAKGNILERFSAQQFPDLHSELNLSSLELGDSALYFCASSPSLGGSYEQYFGPGTRLTVT.

The genes are TRBV7-9 and TRBJ1-1; no reliable D call. Germline lookup yields CDR1 SEHNR and CDR2 FQNEAQ (reference sequence). V lost 4 bases, J lost 3 bases, and 3 bases lay in between. CDR3 length: 11 amino acids. The DNA of the CDR3 is TGTGCCAGCAGCTCTCACACTGAAGCTTTCTTT. Residues: CASSSHTEAFF.

V gene TRBV7-6 combines with J gene TRBJ1-2; D remains unclear. The CDR3 is 15 amino acids. Trimming removed 1 base at V and 0 bases at J, with 9 bases between. The germline V gene encodes CDR1 SGHVS and CDR2 FNYEAQ. The CDR3, as DNA: TGTGCCAGCAGCTTAGGAGCGGGAGCTAACTATGGCTACACCTTC. Its protein product is CASSLGAGANYGYTF.

This clone appeared a few times. The chain couples TRBV25-1 to TRBJ1-1; 11 nucleotides align to TRBD1. The CDR3 has 16 amino acids. Germline lookup yields CDR1 MGHDK and CDR2 SYGVNS. Trimming took 4 bases from V and 3 from J; bases not matched to a gene: 7. CDR3 sequence reads: CASSASGTGGDTEAFF. CDR3 DNA: TGTGCCAGCAGTGCCTCCGGGACAGGGGGAGACACTGAAGCTTTCTTT.

The chain couples TRBV27 to TRBJ1-1; D is undetermined. Trimming shortened V by 3 bases and J by 5 bases, and 13 bases separated the two germline ends. This CDR3 has 14 amino acids. Germline-derived CDR1 and CDR2 are MNHEY and SMNVEV (reference sequence). The CDR3: CASSFRHPGTEAFF. The CDR3 bases are TGTGCCAGCAGTTTTAGGCACCCGGGGACTGAAGCTTTCTTT.

This clone is classed as medium-sized (0.01 to 0.1%). This chain connects TRBV4-2 to TRBJ2-3; 9 nucleotides align to TRBD2. The CDR3 covers 16 residues. With V trimmed by 0 bases and J by 6 bases, 7 bases remained unmatched. Germline V gene lookup returns CDR1 LGHNA and CDR2 YNFKEQ. CDR3 sequence reads: CASSQDGPSGVDTQYF. In DNA, the CDR3 is TGTGCCAGCAGCCAAGATGGGCCTAGCGGGGTTGATACGCAGTATTTT.

This clone was found a few times. The chain has TRBV6-5 and TRBJ2-2; 7 bases map to TRBD1. Germline CDR1 reads MNHEY; CDR2 reads SVGAGI. The V segment lost 4 bases and the J segment 6 bases; nucleotides outside the gene matches: 5. The CDR3 is 14 amino acids. As DNA, the CDR3 is TGTGCCAGCAGTTCGAGGGGGCGTTCCGGGGAGCTGTTTTTT. Translated, it gives CASSSRGRSGELFF.

The chain is built from TRBV11-1 and TRBJ2-6; D possibly corresponds to TRBD1 (6 bases). Germline lookup yields CDR1 SGHAT and CDR2 FQDESV (reference sequence). Trimming cost V 1 base and J 0 bases, with 13 bases left between them. There are 18 residues in the CDR3. CDR3 protein: CASSLGQGPPSGANVLTF. The CDR3 bases are TGTGCCAGCAGCTTAGGGCAGGGGCCACCCTCTGGGGCCAACGTCCTGACTTTC.

The chain couples TRBV11-3 to TRBJ2-1; the match to TRBD1 covers 10 bases. Germline lookup yields CDR1 SGHNT and CDR2 YENEEA. CDR3 size: 16 residues. The ends lost 1 base at V and 5 bases at J; junction bases unmatched: 5. This chain's CDR3 is CASSLGDRGQNNEQFF. CDR3 DNA sequence: TGTGCCAGCAGCTTAGGAGACAGGGGGCAAAACAATGAGCAGTTCTTC.

The rearrangement joins TRBV2 to TRBJ2-7; weak D call: TRBD2 (5 bases). The CDR3 has 12 amino acids. Trimming took off 2 bases at V and 4 bases at J, with 6 bases between the two ends. The germline V gene encodes CDR1 SNHLY and CDR2 FYNNEI. The chain's CDR3 is CASSERGYEQYF. Here the CDR3 DNA reads TGTGCCAGCAGTGAACGGGGATACGAGCAGTACTTC.

The chain is built from TRBV29-1 and TRBJ2-3; D may be TRBD1 (6 bases). Germline V CDR1 and CDR2: SQVTM, ANQGSEA. Trimming took off 6 bases at V and 9 bases at J, with 19 bases between the two ends. The CDR3 covers 13 residues. CDR3 coding DNA: TGCAGCGTCCCTGGCGCAGGGGAAGGGACGCAGTATTTT. Translating it yields CSVPGAGEGTQYF.

The gene calls are TRBV5-4 and TRBJ2-2; 8 bases align to TRBD2. Germline assignment: CDR1 SGHNT and CDR2 YYREEE (reference sequence). After removal of 5 bases from V and 6 bases from J, the junction contained 9 bases not matched to a gene. The CDR3 spans 15 residues. CDR3 coding DNA: TGTGCCAGCAGGCTAGCGGGCCTGGTTGCCGGGGAGCTGTTTTTT. This encodes CASRLAGLVAGELFF.

The chain uses TRBV4-2 and TRBJ2-5; unclear D gene. The CDR3 has 13 residues. Germline lookup yields CDR1 LGHNA and CDR2 YNFKEQ. Trimming shortened V by 0 bases and J by 4 bases, and 6 bases separated the two germline ends. Here the CDR3 DNA reads TGTGCCAGCAGCCAAGACCCTAGAGAGACCCAGTACTTC. Its protein is CASSQDPRETQYF.

This clone was seen a handful of times. The rearrangement joins TRBV5-4 to TRBJ2-1; TRBD2 aligns across 10 bases. Per germline, CDR1 SGHNT and CDR2 YYREEE (reference sequence). V gave up 5 bases and J gave up 6 bases; unmatched junction bases: 8. The CDR3 has 15 amino acids. This CDR3 reads CASSPKRGGINEQFF. CDR3 in DNA: TGTGCCAGCAGTCCCAAGCGGGGGGGCATCAATGAGCAGTTCTTC.

The genes are TRBV28 and TRBJ2-2, with 8 bases identical to TRBD2. V gave up 5 bases and J gave up 9 bases; unmatched junction bases: 11. This CDR3 contains 15 residues. Germline V gene lookup returns CDR1 MDHEN and CDR2 SYDVKM. CDR3 in amino acids: CASSPPGLVRRELFF. CDR3 nucleotides: TGTGCCAGCAGTCCTCCGGGACTAGTTCGCCGGGAGCTGTTTTTT.

CDR3 sequence reads: CASSQTGDPSGYTF. The CDR3 DNA follows: TGTGCCAGCAGCCAAACAGGTGACCCCTCGGGCTACACCTTC. This chain uses TRBV4-2 with TRBJ1-2; tentatively, D is TRBD1 (5 bases). Germline-derived CDR1 and CDR2 are LGHNA and YNFKEQ. The length of the CDR3 is 14 residues. The V end was cut by 2 bases, the J end by 8 bases, with 15 bases between.

The chain recombines TRBV6-1 with TRBJ1-3; D unclear. CDR1 and CDR2 from the germline V gene are MNHNS and SASEGT. V was trimmed by 9 bases and J by 0 bases, leaving 12 bases between them. This CDR3 spans 14 amino acids. The CDR3 protein is CASTTEPSGNTIYF. In DNA, the CDR3 is TGTGCCAGTACCACAGAGCCCTCTGGAAACACCATATATTTT.

J is TRBJ1-1 and V is TRBV25-1; D not resolved. The germline gives CDR1 MGHDK, CDR2 SYGVNS. V lost 5 bases to trimming and J lost 10 bases, with 29 bases between them. The CDR3 totals 17 residues. The CDR3: CASSPSGFGRPSAAAFF. As DNA, the CDR3 is TGTGCCAGCAGTCCAAGTGGGTTCGGCAGGCCTTCTGCTGCAGCTTTCTTT.

V usage is TRBV9 and J usage is TRBJ2-5; TRBD1 agrees at 9 bases. V shed 3 bases and J 4 bases; nucleotides not matched to a gene: 10. Germline CDR1 SGDLS, CDR2 YYNGEE. CDR3 length equals 16 residues. In nucleotides, the CDR3 is TGTGCCAGCAGCGCTGCGACAGGGGGTCGTCGAGAGACCCAGTACTTC. Translated: CASSAATGGRRETQYF. Supplemented by reference TRBV9 and TRBJ2-5, the full variable domain reads DSGVTQTPKHLITATGQRVTLRCSPRSGDLSVYWYQQSLDQGLQFLIQYYNGEERAKGNILERFSAQQFPDLHSELNLSSLELGDSALYFCASSAATGGRRETQYFGPGTRLLVL.